Given below is one T cell receptor (beta chain) in context. TCRdb independently ran MiXCR on the RT-PCR reads; one entry per CDR3 protein. The sample carries over 350,000 distinct CDR3 sequences, 16% recorded once. This entry is derived from a study of patients and donors after allogeneic stem cell transplantation. V lost 6 bases and J lost 4, with 12 bases in between. The CDR3 contains 14 residues. V and J are TRBV12-3 or TRBV12-4 and TRBJ2-2; D may be TRBD1 (7 bases). This TCR was recovered from a human donor who was either an allogeneic HSCT recipient or a stem cell or donor lymphocyte infusion donor (not recorded which). It is not recorded whose cells these are; they may come from a transplant donor. The source material was blood, either unsorted or a sorted T cell fraction (not recorded which). The CDR3 region is CASRQGGSTGELFF. CDR3 in DNA: TGTGCCAGCAGGCAGGGGGGAAGCACCGGGGAGCTGTTTTTT.